Listed here are 29 T cell receptor beta chains from one sample, sequenced in a study of CD8 T cells in ankylosing spondylitis. TCRdb re-analysed the 5' RACE reads in MiXCR, keeping a single row per CDR3 protein. The repertoire has about 250,000 distinct CDR3 sequences, around 8% of them found once; the top ten carry around 4.9%. The sample was blood, either unsorted or a sorted T cell fraction (not recorded which). The receptors derive from a female donor with ankylosing spondylitis or in good health (not recorded which).

This clonotype was detected many times. The chain uses TRBV19 and TRBJ1-5; D possibly corresponds to TRBD1 (6 bases). The V end lost 6 bases, the J end lost 3 bases, and 12 bases lay between the germline ends. This CDR3 spans 14 amino acids. In germline, CDR1 is LNHDA, CDR2 SQIVND (reference sequence). The CDR3 nucleotides read TGTGCCAGTAGCAGCGACAGGATCAATCAGCCCCAGCATTTT. Translated, it gives CASSSDRINQPQHF.

This chain joins TRBV20-1 and TRBJ1-2; D is unclear. The length of the CDR3 is 15 residues. Trimming removed 0 bases from V and 7 bases from J, with 18 bases in between. Germline values: CDR1 DFQATT, CDR2 SNEGSKA (reference sequence). The CDR3 loop is CSARDMAAVVGGYTF. The CDR3 bases are TGCAGTGCTAGAGATATGGCAGCGGTTGTAGGTGGCTACACCTTC.

The table lists this clonotype with many counts. The rearrangement uses TRBV9 and TRBJ2-5; 7 nucleotides agree with TRBD2. The CDR3 sequence is 15 residues long. Germline loops: CDR1 SGDLS, CDR2 YYNGEE. The V segment lost 4 bases and the J segment 1 base; nucleotides outside the gene matches: 7. CDR3 in amino acids: CASSPHPGGQETQYF. The DNA of the CDR3 is TGTGCCAGCAGCCCCCATCCGGGAGGCCAAGAGACCCAGTACTTC.

This clonotype was seen at least ten times. The chain carries TRBV4-3 and TRBJ1-2; D may be TRBD1 (6 bases). Germline CDR1 reads LGHNA; CDR2 reads YSLEER. The CDR3 totals 13 residues. Trimming removed 3 bases from V and 9 bases from J, with 14 bases in between. The CDR3 loop reads CASSHWGDKSYTF. The CDR3 nucleotides read TGCGCCAGCAGCCACTGGGGGGACAAAAGCTACACCTTC.

This clonotype has at least ten counts. V and J are TRBV12-3 or TRBV12-4 and TRBJ2-1, with 16 bases aligning to TRBD2. The CDR3 spans 18 residues. Trimming cost V 4 bases and J 4 bases; bases outside gene matches: 7. Here the CDR3 DNA reads TGTGCCAGCAGTTCCGGGACTAGCGGGAGGGCAGGATACAATGAGCAGTTCTTC. Translation gives CASSSGTSGRAGYNEQFF.

To note about this clonotype: A much larger clone differs from this one at a single base, so this may be a read error. V and J are TRBV6-2 or TRBV6-3 and TRBJ1-5, with D perhaps TRBD1 (5 bases). CDR3 size: 15 residues. Germline CDR1 is MNHEY and CDR2 is SVGEGT. The CDR3 loop is CACSYPSGRAQPQHF. DNA of the CDR3: TGTGCCTGCAGTTATCCTTCAGGGCGGGCTCAGCCCCAGCATTTT.

This clonotype was detected ten times or more. The V gene is TRBV19, the J gene TRBJ2-1; 9 bases are a match to TRBD2. V was pared by 5 bases and J by 9 bases, with 8 bases of the junction left unmatched. This CDR3 contains 14 residues. The V gene's germline CDR1 is LNHDA and CDR2 SQIVND (reference sequence). The CDR3 sequence: CASSSSGDYREQFF. As DNA, the CDR3 is TGTGCCAGTAGTTCTAGCGGGGACTACCGTGAGCAGTTCTTC. Combining the CDR3 with reference TRBV19 and TRBJ2-1 gives the whole variable domain DGGITQSPKYLFRKEGQNVTLSCEQNLNHDAMYWYRQDPGQGLRLIYYSQIVNDFQKGDIAEGYSVSREKKESFPLTVTSAQKNPTAFYLCASSSSGDYREQFFGPGTRLTVL.

This clonotype was found many times. V usage is TRBV6-2 or TRBV6-3 and J usage is TRBJ1-5; perhaps TRBD1 as D (5 bases). The V end was cut by 6 bases, the J end by 1 base, with 19 bases between. CDR3 length: 17 residues. From germline, CDR1 is MNHEY and CDR2 SVGEGT. The CDR3 DNA is TGTGCCAGCAGCCCTCGTAGGACCGGGGGGAGCAATCAGCCCCAGCATTTT. Amino acids: CASSPRRTGGSNQPQHF.

The chain recombines TRBV5-1 with TRBJ1-1, with 8 bases fitting TRBD1. The trim removed 4 bases at V and 1 base at J, leaving 3 bases unmatched. CDR1 SGHRS and CDR2 YFSETQ come from the germline V gene. CDR3 length equals 14 residues. The CDR3 here is CASSVGQANTEAFF. Here the CDR3 DNA reads TGCGCCAGCAGCGTGGGACAGGCGAACACTGAAGCTTTCTTT.

The chain combines TRBV7-2 with TRBJ2-7; 11 positions match TRBD2. The CDR3 runs 16 residues. Trimming cost V 5 bases and J 4 bases; bases outside gene matches: 10. Germline V gene data show CDR1 as SGHTA and CDR2 as FQGNSA. The CDR3 loop is CTSSPIIAGGPYEQYF. In nucleotides, the CDR3 is TGTACCAGCAGCCCGATTATAGCGGGAGGGCCGTACGAGCAGTACTTC.

This clonotype was found many times. J is TRBJ2-2 and V is TRBV7-2, with 12 bases aligning to TRBD2. CDR3 size: 16 residues. Germline assignment: CDR1 SGHTA and CDR2 FQGNSA. The V gene end was trimmed by 1 base and the J gene end by 6 bases; junction bases not matched to a gene: 3. As DNA, the CDR3 is TGTGCCAGCAGCTTAGGACTAGCGGGAGAGGCCGGGGAGCTGTTTTTT. The encoded protein is CASSLGLAGEAGELFF.

CDR3 DNA sequence: TGTGCCAGCAGCCCCGGTTACAAGCCCTACGAGCAGTACTTC. It is translated as CASSPGYKPYEQYF. This rearrangement joins TRBV28 to TRBJ2-7; D is undetermined. The CDR3 sequence is 14 residues long. Trimming shortened V by 6 bases and J by 2 bases, and 14 bases separated the two germline ends. Germline lookup yields CDR1 MDHEN and CDR2 SYDVKM.

As to this clonotype: A much larger clone sits a single nucleotide away, making a read error possible. This sequence joins TRBV7-9 and TRBJ2-1, with a tentative D call TRBD2 (6 bases). Deletions cut 5 bases from V and 10 bases from J, with 15 bases between. CDR1 and CDR2 from the germline V gene are SEHNR and FQNEAQ (reference sequence). The CDR3 has 13 amino acids. CDR3 sequence: CASSTPGDSEQFF. In DNA form, the CDR3 reads TGTGCCAGCAGCACCCCGGGAGACTCCGAGCAGTTCTTC.

This clonotype turned up a few times. The junction shows a germline mismatch at one end, possibly a read error. This chain connects TRBV20-1 to TRBJ1-4, with 9 bases fitting TRBD1. The CDR3 contains 17 residues. From germline, CDR1 is DFQATT and CDR2 SNEGSKA (reference sequence). The CDR3 region is CCARGRDTGTGSEKLFF. As DNA, the CDR3 is TGCTGTGCTAGGGGCCGGGATACCGGGACAGGGAGTGAAAAACTGTTTTTT.

This clonotype was seen ten or more times. The chain joins TRBV20-1 to TRBJ2-7; no firm D call. The germline V gene encodes CDR1 DFQATT and CDR2 SNEGSKA (reference sequence). The CDR3 spans 12 residues. V was pared by 3 bases and J by 7 bases, with 13 bases between. In nucleotides, the CDR3 is TGCAGTGCTAGTGGCAGACCTGAGGAGCAGTACTTC. As protein: CSASGRPEEQYF.

This clonotype has a count of ten or more. J is TRBJ2-7 and V is TRBV27; no reliable D call. V was clipped by 6 bases and J by 3 bases, with 12 bases between them. The CDR3 contains 13 residues. Germline V lookup: CDR1 MNHEY, CDR2 SMNVEV (reference sequence). The CDR3 bases are TGTGCCAGCAGCAGGTCCCGGAGCTACGAGCAGTACTTC. Its protein product is CASSRSRSYEQYF.

This clonotype was found a few times. This chain links TRBV24-1 with TRBJ2-7, with D possibly TRBD2 on 5 matching bases. CDR3 length: 19 residues. The germline CDR1 and CDR2 sequences are KGHDR and SFDVKD. The V gene lost 9 bases and the J gene lost 0 bases, with 29 bases spanning the gap. The CDR3 bases are TGTGCCACCTGCCCGCTGAGAGGGAGCCTTATCCTTCGCTCCTACGAGCAGTACTTC. Its protein product is CATCPLRGSLILRSYEQYF.

This clonotype was counted only a few times. V gene TRBV7-2 combines with J gene TRBJ2-4, with D possibly being TRBD1 or TRBD2 (6 bases each). From germline, CDR1 is SGHTA and CDR2 FQGNSA. The CDR3 has 15 residues. The V end lost 2 bases, the J end lost 6 bases, and 14 bases lay between the germline ends. The CDR3 spells CASSLNPGAGNIQYF. The CDR3 DNA sequence: TGTGCCAGCAGCTTAAATCCGGGGGCGGGAAACATTCAGTACTTC. The complete variable domain, with remaining parts taken from reference TRBV7-2 and TRBJ2-4, reads GAGVSQSPSNKVTEKGKDVELRCDPISGHTALYWYRQSLGQGLEFLIYFQGNSAPDKSGLPSDRFSAERTGGSVSTLTIQRTQQEDSAVYLCASSLNPGAGNIQYFGAGTRLSVL.

About this clonotype itself: A much larger clone sits a single nucleotide away, making a read error possible. The chain has TRBV6-5 and TRBJ1-5; D gene uncertain. The CDR3 has 14 residues. The germline V gene has CDR1 MNHEY and CDR2 SVGAGI. The CDR3 DNA reads TGTGCCGGCAGTTACGCAGGTAGCAATCAGCCCCAGCATTTT. Its translation: CAGSYAGSNQPQHF.

This clonotype was observed many times. The rearrangement uses TRBV5-1 and TRBJ2-2; D is perhaps TRBD1 (6 bases). The germline V gene has CDR1 SGHRS and CDR2 YFSETQ. CDR3 length equals 15 residues. Trimming cost V 6 bases and J 4 bases, with 16 bases left between them. The CDR3 region has the DNA TGCGCCAGCATGGGGGCAAGCGGATTCACCGGGGAGCTGTTTTTT. Protein product: CASMGASGFTGELFF. Drawing the rest from reference TRBV5-1 and TRBJ2-2, the complete variable domain is KAGVTQTPRYLIKTRGQQVTLSCSPISGHRSVSWYQQTPGQGLQFLFEYFSETQRNKGNFPGRFSGRQFSNSRSEMNVSTLELGDSALYLCASMGASGFTGELFFGEGSRLTVL.

Details on this clonotype: A much larger clone sits a single nucleotide away, making a read error possible. The chain joins TRBV20-1 to TRBJ2-5, with TRBD1 as a possible D gene (6 bases). Germline V gene data show CDR1 as DFQATT and CDR2 as SNEGSKA (reference sequence). This CDR3 has 17 amino acids. Between the trimmed V and J ends, which lost 6 bases and 5 bases, there was a span of 28 bases. The CDR3 nucleotides are TGCAGTGCCTCTAGCCCCGGTCGGACAGAGCTTCCGGAGACCCAGTACTTC. It yields the protein CSASSPGRTELPETQYF.

This clonotype was counted only a few times. V gene TRBV5-1 combines with J gene TRBJ2-5; D is ambiguous. The CDR3 is 12 amino acids. CDR1 is SGHRS and CDR2 is YFSETQ in the germline V gene. V gave up 4 bases and J gave up 2 bases, with 6 bases separating them. The chain's CDR3 is CASSTVQETQYF. The DNA for the CDR3 is TGCGCCAGCAGCACCGTTCAAGAGACCCAGTACTTC.

This clonotype appeared many times. V is TRBV21-1 and J is TRBJ1-1; TRBD1, as called in the table, went unchecked against the DNA. TRBV21-1 is tagged as a pseudogene. The CDR3 is made up of 15 amino acids. The DNA for the CDR3 is TGTGCCAGCAGGCTTGCTGGGGGCTTCGACACTGAAGCTTTCTTT. Translated, it gives CASRLAGGFDTEAFF.

This clonotype was recorded at least ten times. This chain uses TRBV20-1 with TRBJ2-1, with TRBD2 identical over 11 bases. CDR1 is DFQATT and CDR2 is SNEGSKA in the germline V gene (reference sequence). V lost 4 bases to trimming and J lost 9 bases; unmatched junction nucleotides: 26. The CDR3 runs to 20 residues. This chain's CDR3 is CSANPRSGQRLAGNFREQFF. In DNA form, the CDR3 reads TGCAGTGCTAACCCACGGTCGGGACAACGACTAGCGGGAAATTTTCGTGAGCAGTTCTTC.

This clonotype was counted ten times or more. The chain couples TRBV29-1 to TRBJ2-1; TRBD2 aligns across 7 bases. Germline-derived CDR1 and CDR2 are SQVTM and ANQGSEA. The CDR3 is 13 residues long. The V segment lost 4 bases and the J segment 9 bases; nucleotides outside the gene matches: 9. This CDR3 reads CSVVLAVRGEQFF. CDR3 coding DNA: TGCAGCGTTGTGCTAGCGGTTAGGGGTGAGCAGTTCTTC.

This clonotype was detected many times. V usage is TRBV5-6 and J usage is TRBJ2-3; 8 bases agree with TRBD1. Trimming took 2 bases from V and 2 from J; bases not matched to a gene: 4. Looked up from germline, CDR1 is SGHDT and CDR2 is YYEEEE. This CDR3 has 15 residues. This chain's CDR3 is CASSFDRGYTDTQYF. CDR3 DNA: TGTGCCAGCAGCTTCGACAGGGGATACACAGATACGCAGTATTTT.

This clonotype occurred a few times. The rearrangement joins TRBV12-3 or TRBV12-4 to TRBJ2-3, with no clear D. The V gene lost 10 bases and the J gene lost 0 bases, with 20 bases spanning the gap. This CDR3 is 16 amino acids long. The DNA for the CDR3 is TGTGCCACCCCCCCCCCGGAAGAACTAAGCACAGATACGCAGTATTTT. Its protein product is CATPPPEELSTDTQYF.

Many counts were recorded for this clonotype. The chain employs TRBV13 and TRBJ2-7; D ambiguous. Per the germline V gene, CDR1 is PRHDT and CDR2 is FYEKMQ (reference sequence). The V end lost 5 bases, the J end lost 1 base, and 9 bases lay between the germline ends. This CDR3 has 13 residues. As DNA, the CDR3 is TGTGCCAGCAGCCACGACCGATCCTACGAGCAGTACTTC. The encoded protein is CASSHDRSYEQYF. Full variable domain (rest looked up from reference TRBV13 and TRBJ2-7): AAGVIQSPRHLIKEKRETATLKCYPIPRHDTVYWYQQGPGQDPQFLISFYEKMQSDKGSIPDRFSAQQFSDYHSELNMSSLELGDSALYFCASSHDRSYEQYFGPGTRLTVT.

To note about this clonotype: A much bigger clone sits one base away, suggesting this may be a read error. The J gene is TRBJ2-7, the V gene TRBV20-1; maybe TRBD1 (7 bases). The V gene's germline CDR1 is DFQATT and CDR2 SNEGSKA (reference sequence). The CDR3 contains 14 residues. The CDR3 region is CSTSPSGQSYEQYF. The DNA for the CDR3 is TGCAGTACTAGCCCCTCGGGACAGTCCTACGAGCAGTACTTC.